The 32 T cell receptor beta chains below were found in one sample sequenced in a study of CD8+ T cells in alopecia areata. Following RNA extraction, reverse transcription yielded cDNA that acted as the sequencing template. The method was immunoSEQ multiplex PCR; TCRdb's version includes in-frame clones alone and lacks a portion of them. The table includes approximately 180,000 clones, roughly 60% detected once. The specimen was CD4+ T cells sorted from blood, collected at week 0. Receptors originate from a human donor with alopecia areata.

This clone was observed a handful of times. This chain joins TRBV11-2 and TRBJ2-5, with no clear D. Trimming cost V 2 bases and J 2 bases, with 6 bases left between them. The germline CDR1 and CDR2 sequences are SGHAT and FQNNGV. The CDR3 totals 13 residues. CDR3 protein: CASSLSFQETQYF. The CDR3 DNA follows: TGTGCCAGCAGCTTAAGCTTTCAAGAGACCCAGTACTTC.

The chain joins TRBV29-1 to TRBJ2-2; no reliable D call. There are 11 residues in the CDR3. Looked up from germline, CDR1 is SQVTM and CDR2 is ANQGSEA. Between the trimmed V and J ends, which lost 5 bases and 5 bases, there was a span of 6 bases. Written as DNA, the CDR3 is TGCAGCGTTTATTGGACCGGGGAGCTGTTTTTT. It translates to CSVYWTGELFF.

This clone appeared once. The chain combines TRBV30 with TRBJ1-2; unclear D gene. The CDR3 extends over 12 amino acids. Germline values: CDR1 GTSNPN, CDR2 SVGIG (reference sequence). Trimming pared 3 bases from V and 8 bases from J, leaving 13 bases between. CDR3 bases: TGTGCCTGGAGGCTTGGGGTTGGGGGCTACACCTTC. Translated: CAWRLGVGGYTF. Together with reference TRBV30 and TRBJ1-2, the CDR3 gives the full variable domain: SQTIHQWPATLVQPVGSPLSLECTVEGTSNPNLYWYRQAAGRGLQLLFYSVGIGQISSEVPQNLSASRPQDRQFILSSKKLLLSDSGFYLCAWRLGVGGYTFGSGTRLTVV.

This chain joins TRBV9 and TRBJ1-5; possibly TRBD1 for D (5 bases). The length of the CDR3 is 14 residues. Germline loops: CDR1 SGDLS, CDR2 YYNGEE. V lost 0 bases to trimming and J lost 7 bases, with 11 bases between them. CDR3 sequence reads: CASSVGAGPQPQHF. Here the CDR3 DNA reads TGTGCCAGCAGCGTAGGGGCAGGGCCCCAGCCCCAGCATTTT.

This clone occurred a few times. This chain joins TRBV25-1 and TRBJ2-1; D perhaps matches TRBD2 (7 bases). The germline V and J ends were trimmed by 7 bases and 9 bases, with 13 bases remaining between them. The germline V gene encodes CDR1 MGHDK and CDR2 SYGVNS. The CDR3 is 12 residues long. Written as DNA, the CDR3 is TGTGCCAGCACCCAGGGGAGGGCTGAGCAGTTCTTC. The encoded protein is CASTQGRAEQFF. Based on the CDR3 plus reference TRBV25-1 and TRBJ2-1, the full variable domain is EADIYQTPRYLVIGTGKKITLECSQTMGHDKMYWYQQDPGMELHLIHYSYGVNSTEKGDLSSESTVSRIRTEHFPLTLESARPSHTSQYLCASTQGRAEQFFGPGTRLTVL.

The genes are TRBV29-1 and TRBJ1-1, with 9 bases fitting TRBD1. The CDR3 runs 13 residues. The germline V gene has CDR1 SQVTM and CDR2 ANQGSEA. V lost 5 bases, J lost 4 bases, and 5 bases stayed unmatched. CDR3 sequence reads: CSVIDRGGTEAFF. CDR3 DNA sequence: TGCAGCGTTATAGACAGGGGGGGCACTGAAGCTTTCTTT.

The rearrangement links TRBV9 to TRBJ1-1; 10 nucleotides match TRBD1. Germline values: CDR1 SGDLS, CDR2 YYNGEE. The CDR3 runs to 15 residues. With V trimmed by 10 bases and J by 1 base, 10 bases remained unmatched. The CDR3: CASTLGQGKNTEAFF. CDR3 DNA: TGTGCCTCCACCCTGGGACAGGGGAAGAACACTGAAGCTTTCTTT.

The chain is built from TRBV29-1 and TRBJ1-3; D not certain. The CDR3 extends over 13 amino acids. Germline CDR1 and CDR2: SQVTM and ANQGSEA. The V end was cut by 4 bases, the J end by 0 bases, with 7 bases between. The CDR3 nucleotides read TGCAGCGTTGGTCATCACTCTGGAAACACCATATATTTT. The encoded protein is CSVGHHSGNTIYF. The full variable domain, completed using reference TRBV29-1 and TRBJ1-3, is SAVISQKPSRDICQRGTSLTIQCQVDSQVTMMFWYRQQPGQSLTLIATANQGSEATYESGFVIDKFPISRPNLTFSTLTVSNMSPEDSSIYLCSVGHHSGNTIYFGEGSWLTVV.

This chain uses TRBV14 with TRBJ1-6; D uncertain. CDR1 is SGHDN and CDR2 is FVKESK in the germline V gene. The CDR3 is 15 amino acids. The V and J ends lost 4 bases and 7 bases respectively, with 14 bases between them. The CDR3: CASSRQSLGNSPLHF. The CDR3 coding sequence is TGTGCCAGCAGCCGGCAGTCTTTGGGAAATTCACCCCTCCACTTT.

In its sample, this clone was seen a few times. The chain is built from TRBV19 and TRBJ2-7; 7 nucleotides line up with TRBD1. CDR3 length: 14 amino acids. Trimming cost V 9 bases and J 3 bases; bases outside gene matches: 11. From germline, CDR1 is LNHDA and CDR2 SQIVND (reference sequence). The CDR3 sequence is CASTPGQSLYEQYF. The CDR3 bases are TGTGCCAGCACTCCGGGACAGAGCCTCTACGAGCAGTACTTC.

V gene TRBV29-1 combines with J gene TRBJ1-5; TRBD1 matches at 8 bases. The CDR3 extends over 15 amino acids. Germline V gene sequence: CDR1 SQVTM, CDR2 ANQGSEA. The V and J ends lost 7 bases and 1 base, in that order; junction bases with no gene match: 9. The chain's CDR3 is CSAGDGTGSNQPQHF. The CDR3, as DNA: TGCAGCGCCGGCGACGGGACAGGAAGCAATCAGCCCCAGCATTTT. Looking up the rest from reference TRBV29-1 and TRBJ1-5 gives the full variable domain: SAVISQKPSRDICQRGTSLTIQCQVDSQVTMMFWYRQQPGQSLTLIATANQGSEATYESGFVIDKFPISRPNLTFSTLTVSNMSPEDSSIYLCSAGDGTGSNQPQHFGDGTRLSIL.

The chain is built from TRBV6-5 and TRBJ2-1; D may be TRBD1 (6 bases). Germline lookup yields CDR1 MNHEY and CDR2 SVGAGI. The V and J ends lost 6 bases and 3 bases respectively, with 15 bases between them. This CDR3 has 15 amino acids. The DNA of the CDR3 is TGTGCCAGCAGCAAAACACAGGGATTCTACAATGAGCAGTTCTTC. Protein sequence: CASSKTQGFYNEQFF.

A few counts support this clone. This sequence joins TRBV9 and TRBJ1-1; D call uncertain. Germline CDR1 and CDR2: SGDLS and YYNGEE. The ends were cut back, 4 bases at V and 4 bases at J, with 11 bases in the middle. The CDR3 extends over 13 amino acids. CDR3 nucleotide sequence: TGTGCCAGCAGCCTACGGCTGGGCACTGAAGCTTTCTTT. It codes for CASSLRLGTEAFF.

The chain couples TRBV10-3 to TRBJ1-6; D gene uncertain. Germline V gene sequence: CDR1 ENHRY, CDR2 SYGVKD. V shed 2 bases and J shed 2 bases, with 7 bases lying between them. The CDR3 sequence is 15 residues long. The CDR3 protein is CAISEGFPYNSPLHF. DNA of the CDR3: TGTGCCATCAGTGAGGGGTTCCCCTATAATTCACCCCTCCACTTT.

This clone appeared a few times. The rearrangement joins TRBV15 to TRBJ1-2; D possibly corresponds to TRBD1 (6 bases). Germline V lookup: CDR1 LNHNV, CDR2 YYDKDF (reference sequence). V lost 5 bases, J lost 8 bases, and 12 bases lay in between. The CDR3 extends over 12 amino acids. CDR3 sequence: CATSFRGRGYTF. Here the CDR3 DNA reads TGTGCCACCAGCTTCAGGGGCCGCGGCTACACCTTC.

This clone was counted a few times. The chain recombines TRBV5-1 with TRBJ1-4, with 7 bases that match TRBD1. CDR1 SGHRS and CDR2 YFSETQ come from the germline V gene. The V gene end was trimmed by 7 bases and the J gene end by 6 bases; junction bases not matched to a gene: 9. CDR3 length: 14 residues. DNA for the CDR3: TGCGCCAGCGGACTGGGACAGCCGTATGAAAAACTGTTTTTT. Protein: CASGLGQPYEKLFF.

The rearrangement links TRBV11-3 to TRBJ1-1; no reliable D call. Trimming left V 5 bases short and J 3 bases short, with 10 bases between. Germline loops: CDR1 SGHNT, CDR2 YENEEA. The CDR3 is 13 amino acids. In DNA, the CDR3 is TGTGCCAGCAGCCTCGGGTCCGACACTGAAGCTTTCTTT. It codes for CASSLGSDTEAFF. The full variable domain, in which reference TRBV11-3 and TRBJ1-1 provide the parts outside the CDR3, is EAGVVQSPRYKIIEKKQPVAFWCNPISGHNTLYWYLQNLGQGPELLIRYENEEAVDDSQLPKDRFSAERLKGVDSTLKIQPAELGDSAVYLCASSLGSDTEAFFGQGTRLTVV.

The gene calls are TRBV5-6 and TRBJ2-7, with D perhaps matching TRBD2 (6 bases). Germline V gives CDR1 SGHDT, CDR2 YYEEEE. The V and J ends lost 4 bases and 3 bases respectively, with 11 bases between them. The CDR3 extends over 13 amino acids. CDR3 bases: TGTGCCAGCAGCGGGAGGACGGTCTACGAGCAGTACTTC. This codes for CASSGRTVYEQYF.

The chain uses TRBV9 and TRBJ1-6; TRBD1 agrees at 10 bases. Germline CDR1 SGDLS, CDR2 YYNGEE. J lost 8 bases, V lost 0 bases, and 2 bases had no gene match. There are 15 residues in the CDR3. The chain's CDR3 is CASSVGGTGDSPLHF. For the CDR3, the DNA is TGTGCCAGCAGCGTAGGTGGGACAGGGGATTCACCCCTCCACTTT. Supplemented by reference TRBV9 and TRBJ1-6, the full variable domain reads DSGVTQTPKHLITATGQRVTLRCSPRSGDLSVYWYQQSLDQGLQFLIQYYNGEERAKGNILERFSAQQFPDLHSELNLSSLELGDSALYFCASSVGGTGDSPLHFGNGTRLTVT.

This clone was counted between two and nine times. The gene calls are TRBV25-1 and TRBJ1-2; 9 nucleotides agree with TRBD1. The CDR3 loop spans 13 amino acids. Unmatched junction bases numbered 2, after V lost 4 bases and J lost 5 bases. CDR1 and CDR2 from the germline V gene are MGHDK and SYGVNS. The CDR3 protein is CASSGTGAYGYTF. The CDR3 DNA follows: TGTGCCAGCAGTGGGACAGGGGCTTATGGCTACACCTTC.

This clone was counted only a few times. Additional DNA sequences in this sample encode the identical CDR3. The chain has TRBV4-3 and TRBJ1-5; D not certain. In germline, CDR1 is LGHNA, CDR2 YSLEER. The CDR3 covers 13 residues. Trimming cost V 0 bases and J 0 bases, with 0 bases left between them. CDR3 nucleotide sequence: TGCGCCAGCAGCCAAGATAGCAATCAGCCCCAGCATTTT. Its protein product is CASSQDSNQPQHF.

The genes are TRBV29-1 and TRBJ1-1; D is ambiguous. The V and J ends lost 5 bases and 1 base respectively, with 5 bases between them. CDR3 length: 11 amino acids. Germline CDR1 is SQVTM and CDR2 is ANQGSEA. This CDR3 is CSVYPNTEAFF. CDR3 sequence (DNA): TGCAGCGTTTACCCGAACACTGAAGCTTTCTTT.

This clone was found a few times. This sequence joins TRBV29-1 and TRBJ1-1, with a possible D match to TRBD1 (5 bases). This CDR3 is 13 amino acids long. Germline V gene data show CDR1 as SQVTM and CDR2 as ANQGSEA. Trimming pared 7 bases from V and 1 base from J, leaving 13 bases between. This CDR3 reads CSARGGSNTEAFF. In DNA, the CDR3 is TGCAGCGCCCGCGGGGGATCGAACACTGAAGCTTTCTTT.

This clone has only a few counts. V is TRBV5-1 and J is TRBJ2-7; no firm D call. The V end lost 7 bases, the J end lost 3 bases, and 11 bases lay between the germline ends. This CDR3 has 12 residues. Germline-derived CDR1 and CDR2 are SGHRS and YFSETQ. The DNA for the CDR3 is TGCGCCAGCTCATCAGGCCACTACGAGCAGTACTTC. It yields the protein CASSSGHYEQYF.

A single count supports this clone. The chain combines TRBV2 with TRBJ1-2, with 7 bases matching TRBD1. The CDR3 is made up of 12 amino acids. The V segment lost 11 bases and the J segment 4 bases; nucleotides outside the gene matches: 7. Germline values: CDR1 SNHLY, CDR2 FYNNEI. The CDR3 nucleotides are TGTGCCGGACAGGTTAGGAGCTATGGCTACACCTTC. Translated: CAGQVRSYGYTF.

Concerning this clone itself: Other DNA sequences from this sample encode an identical CDR3 as well. This sequence joins TRBV7-2 and TRBJ2-1; D unclear. CDR1 is SGHTA and CDR2 is FQGNSA in the germline V gene. The V end lost 1 base, the J end lost 2 bases, and 6 bases lay between the germline ends. CDR3 size: 14 residues. The CDR3 DNA reads as TGTGCCAGCAGCTTAGGATTGGCCTACAATGAGCAGTTCTTC. Translated: CASSLGLAYNEQFF.

This chain joins TRBV30 and TRBJ1-1; a weak D match, TRBD1 (5 bases). The CDR3 has 12 residues. Germline V gene sequence: CDR1 GTSNPN, CDR2 SVGIG (reference sequence). Trimming stripped 5 bases from V and 10 bases from J, with 17 bases between. The CDR3 reads CAWHMGGTGAFF. DNA for the CDR3: TGTGCCTGGCACATGGGGGGGACCGGAGCTTTCTTT. The complete variable domain, with remaining parts taken from reference TRBV30 and TRBJ1-1, reads SQTIHQWPATLVQPVGSPLSLECTVEGTSNPNLYWYRQAAGRGLQLLFYSVGIGQISSEVPQNLSASRPQDRQFILSSKKLLLSDSGFYLCAWHMGGTGAFFGQGTRLTVV.

The chain couples TRBV5-1 to TRBJ2-5, with 7 bases fitting TRBD1. Germline-derived CDR1 and CDR2 are SGHRS and YFSETQ. The CDR3 has 14 residues. V lost 2 bases, J lost 5 bases, and 6 bases stayed unmatched. Here the CDR3 DNA reads TGCGCCAGCAGCTTACAGGGGTTGTGGGAGACCCAGTACTTC. Translation gives CASSLQGLWETQYF.

The chain employs TRBV12-5 and TRBJ1-2; perhaps TRBD1 as D (5 bases). Trimming took off 5 bases at V and 0 bases at J, with 10 bases between the two ends. Germline V gives CDR1 LGHNT, CDR2 FRNRAP. The CDR3 loop spans 14 amino acids. CDR3 residues: CASGPPGPNYGYTF. The DNA of the CDR3 is TGTGCTAGTGGTCCACCGGGACCTAACTATGGCTACACCTTC. The whole variable domain, filled in from reference TRBV12-5 and TRBJ1-2, reads DARVTQTPRHKVTEMGQEVTMRCQPILGHNTVFWYRQTMMQGLELLAYFRNRAPLDDSGMPKDRFSAEMPDATLATLKIQPSEPRDSAVYFCASGPPGPNYGYTFGSGTRLTVV.

On this clone itself: Different DNA sequences within this sample yield the same CDR3. The rearrangement uses TRBV29-1 and TRBJ1-1; TRBD1 matches at 7 bases. Germline CDR1 and CDR2: SQVTM and ANQGSEA. The ends lost 6 bases at V and 0 bases at J; junction bases unmatched: 4. This CDR3 region has 13 residues. The CDR3 DNA sequence: TGCAGCGTCGCGGGACAGCTGAACACTGAAGCTTTCTTT. It codes for CSVAGQLNTEAFF.

The V and J genes are TRBV30 and TRBJ1-1, with 7 bases aligning to TRBD1. From germline, CDR1 is GTSNPN and CDR2 SVGIG (reference sequence). The CDR3 loop spans 13 amino acids. The V gene end was trimmed by 5 bases and the J gene end by 1 base; junction bases not matched to a gene: 4. The CDR3 is CAWDYRGNTEAFF. The CDR3 region has the DNA TGTGCCTGGGACTACAGGGGGAACACTGAAGCTTTCTTT. The variable domain in full, completed from reference TRBV30 and TRBJ1-1, reads SQTIHQWPATLVQPVGSPLSLECTVEGTSNPNLYWYRQAAGRGLQLLFYSVGIGQISSEVPQNLSASRPQDRQFILSSKKLLLSDSGFYLCAWDYRGNTEAFFGQGTRLTVV.

This clone has just a few counts. The V gene is TRBV4-1, the J gene TRBJ2-1; 9 nucleotides line up with TRBD1. The ends lost 4 bases at V and 5 bases at J; junction bases unmatched: 6. CDR3 size: 15 residues. Germline V gene lookup returns CDR1 MGHRA and CDR2 YSYEKL. The CDR3 loop reads CASSLTGTGNNEQFF. The CDR3 nucleotides read TGCGCCAGCAGCCTTACCGGGACAGGGAACAATGAGCAGTTCTTC.